The 27 T cell receptor beta chains presented below share a single source sample, sequenced in a study of blood T cells in healthy people across ages. The second PCR ran roughly 7 to 11 cycles with a sample-barcoded 5' primer and J-beta primers. Each CDR3 protein is one row after TCRdb ran MiXCR on the 5' RACE reads. This table has approximately 1.5 million distinct CDR3 sequences, around 35% appearing once. Sequencing was carried out using blood. The receptors stem from a woman aged 30 to 39 in good health.

The rearrangement joins TRBV5-6 to TRBJ2-5, with 7 bases fitting TRBD1. The CDR3 contains 15 residues. Germline-derived CDR1 and CDR2 are SGHDT and YYEEEE. Trimming at V came to 4 bases and at J to 1 base, leaving 7 bases not matched to a gene. CDR3 coding DNA: TGTGCCAGCAGCCTGTTGGGACAGCTCCAAGAGACCCAGTACTTC. This translates into CASSLLGQLQETQYF.

This rearrangement joins TRBV11-2 to TRBJ2-4; 10 nucleotides align to TRBD2. Trimming took 5 bases from V and 0 from J; bases not matched to a gene: 7. Germline loops: CDR1 SGHAT, CDR2 FQNNGV. This CDR3 spans 17 amino acids. The CDR3 here is CASSPGGLAVAKNIQYF. The CDR3 DNA is TGTGCCAGCAGCCCCGGAGGACTAGCGGTAGCCAAAAACATTCAGTACTTC.

The sample holds a few counts of this clonotype. This chain joins TRBV2 and TRBJ2-4, with a tentative D call TRBD2 (5 bases). Trimming left V 7 bases short and J 7 bases short, with 17 bases between. Germline V gene lookup returns CDR1 SNHLY and CDR2 FYNNEI. The CDR3 spans 14 residues. The CDR3 DNA reads as TGTGCCAGCAAAGAAACGCAGGAGGCGAACATTCAGTACTTC. Its translation: CASKETQEANIQYF. Looking up the rest from reference TRBV2 and TRBJ2-4 gives the full variable domain: EPEVTQTPSHQVTQMGQEVILRCVPISNHLYFYWYRQILGQKVEFLVSFYNNEISEKSEIFDDQFSVERPDGSNFTLKIRSTKLEDSAMYFCASKETQEANIQYFGAGTRLSVL.

This clonotype was recorded a few times. This chain joins TRBV7-9 and TRBJ2-3, with 8 bases matching TRBD1. Unmatched junction bases numbered 10, after V lost 5 bases and J lost 3 bases. CDR1 is SEHNR and CDR2 is FQNEAQ in the germline V gene (reference sequence). The CDR3 consists of 16 residues. CDR3 nucleotides: TGTGCCAGCAGCCCAAGACAGGGGATGAGAACAGATACGCAGTATTTT. Translating gives CASSPRQGMRTDTQYF.

This clonotype was seen more than once but under ten times. V is TRBV6-5 and J is TRBJ1-2; D is ambiguous. Looked up from germline, CDR1 is MNHEY and CDR2 is SVGAGI. The CDR3 has 12 amino acids. Deletions cut 4 bases from V and 7 bases from J, with 10 bases between. DNA for the CDR3: TGTGCCAGCAGTTTTCCGACTGGTGGCTACACCTTC. Amino acid sequence: CASSFPTGGYTF.

The rearrangement joins TRBV2 to TRBJ2-1; 8 nucleotides agree with TRBD2. Germline V gene sequence: CDR1 SNHLY, CDR2 FYNNEI. The CDR3 is made up of 13 amino acids. V trimming: 8 bases; J trimming: 2 bases; junction bases outside the gene matches: 2. CDR3: CASAGGTYNEQFF. The CDR3 DNA reads TGTGCCAGCGCGGGGGGAACCTACAATGAGCAGTTCTTC. Combining the CDR3 with reference TRBV2 and TRBJ2-1 gives the whole variable domain EPEVTQTPSHQVTQMGQEVILRCVPISNHLYFYWYRQILGQKVEFLVSFYNNEISEKSEIFDDQFSVERPDGSNFTLKIRSTKLEDSAMYFCASAGGTYNEQFFGPGTRLTVL.

The genes are TRBV2 and TRBJ2-3, with D maybe TRBD2 (6 bases). In germline, CDR1 is SNHLY, CDR2 FYNNEI. The CDR3 loop spans 13 amino acids. The germline V and J ends were trimmed by 5 bases and 4 bases, with 10 bases remaining between them. The CDR3 DNA sequence: TGTGCCAGCAGTTCGGAGGGGCCAGATACGCAGTATTTT. Its translation is CASSSEGPDTQYF.

The sample holds a few counts of this clonotype. This chain links TRBV10-3 with TRBJ2-1, with 10 bases matching TRBD1. Germline V gives CDR1 ENHRY, CDR2 SYGVKD. After removal of 6 bases from V and 8 bases from J, the junction contained 16 bases not matched to a gene. The length of the CDR3 is 17 residues. The CDR3 coding sequence is TGTGCCATCAGAAAGGGACAGGGGCTTGGTTCGTTGGATGAGCAGTTCTTC. Translation gives CAIRKGQGLGSLDEQFF.

This clonotype was counted between two and nine times. The chain combines TRBV30 with TRBJ1-1; D remains unclear. Looked up from germline, CDR1 is GTSNPN and CDR2 is SVGIG (reference sequence). This CDR3 has 12 residues. V lost 3 bases, J lost 8 bases, and 13 bases lay in between. CDR3 bases: TGTGCCTGGAGGGGCTCGCATTGGGAAGCTTTCTTT. It encodes CAWRGSHWEAFF.

This clonotype was detected a few times. The chain uses TRBV7-9 and TRBJ2-1; D remains ambiguous. Trimming stripped 1 base from V and 14 bases from J, with 12 bases between. The germline V gene encodes CDR1 SEHNR and CDR2 FQNEAQ (reference sequence). CDR3 length: 12 amino acids. The CDR3 region has the DNA TGTGCCAGCAGCTTAGAGCGCTATGCAAAGTTCTTC. Amino acid sequence: CASSLERYAKFF.

The V gene is TRBV7-9, the J gene TRBJ2-1; the D is unclear. V dropped 6 bases and J dropped 10 bases, with 16 bases sitting between them. The germline gives CDR1 SEHNR, CDR2 FQNEAQ (reference sequence). This CDR3 comprises 13 residues. CDR3 bases: TGTGCCAGCAGATGGGAACTGTCACTGGAGCAGTTCTTC. This translates into CASRWELSLEQFF.

J is TRBJ2-3 and V is TRBV6-5; a possible D gene is TRBD1 (5 bases). Trimming pared 0 bases from V and 7 bases from J, leaving 14 bases between. Per the germline V gene, CDR1 is MNHEY and CDR2 is SVGAGI. The CDR3 runs 15 residues. Here the CDR3 reads CASSYSAEKGNTQYF. The CDR3 DNA reads TGTGCCAGCAGTTACTCGGCGGAGAAGGGGAATACGCAGTATTTT.

The chain carries TRBV2 and TRBJ2-3; TRBD2 agrees at 14 bases. CDR1 and CDR2 from the germline V gene are SNHLY and FYNNEI. The CDR3 totals 15 residues. The trim removed 8 bases at V and 4 bases at J, leaving 5 bases unmatched. CDR3: CASSTSGRASDTQYF. The CDR3 DNA reads as TGTGCCAGCTCGACTAGCGGGAGGGCATCAGATACGCAGTATTTT.

This clonotype was recorded a few times. J is TRBJ2-5 and V is TRBV20-1; TRBD1 matches 11 bases. CDR1 is DFQATT, CDR2 SNEGSKA, per germline (reference sequence). With 5 bases clipped from V and 1 base from J, the junction kept 6 bases outside the gene matches. The CDR3 sequence is 15 residues long. The CDR3 loop reads CSAEPGTGGQETQYF. CDR3 DNA sequence: TGCAGTGCTGAACCCGGGACAGGGGGCCAAGAGACCCAGTACTTC.

The chain links TRBV7-2 to TRBJ2-3; D is ambiguous. Germline CDR1 is SGHTA and CDR2 is FQGNSA. V lost 5 bases to trimming and J lost 1 base, with 10 bases between them. The length of the CDR3 is 14 residues. In nucleotides, the CDR3 is TGTGCCAGCAGCCCCTACGCAGGCACAGATACGCAGTATTTT. Amino acid sequence: CASSPYAGTDTQYF.

On this clonotype itself: A read error may account for a junction end that differs from germline. This sequence joins TRBV7-9 and TRBJ2-5; possibly TRBD1 for D (5 bases). The V gene's germline CDR1 is SEHNR and CDR2 FQNEAQ (reference sequence). This CDR3 region has 14 residues. CDR3 in amino acids: CASSWGGTQGTQYF. The CDR3 DNA sequence: TGTGCCAGCAGCTGGGGCGGCACCCAAGGGACCCAGTACTTC.

This chain joins TRBV20-1 and TRBJ1-5, with 10 bases that match TRBD1. CDR1 and CDR2 (germline): DFQATT, SNEGSKA (reference sequence). Trimming at V came to 6 bases and at J to 7 bases, leaving 6 bases not matched to a gene. CDR3 length equals 13 residues. The CDR3 reads CSAADRGGQPQHF. In nucleotides, the CDR3 is TGCAGTGCCGCGGACAGGGGGGGACAGCCCCAGCATTTT.

This clonotype appeared a few times. The chain combines TRBV5-1 with TRBJ2-1, with 10 positions matching TRBD2. From germline, CDR1 is SGHRS and CDR2 YFSETQ. CDR3 length: 15 residues. The trim removed 5 bases at V and 4 bases at J, leaving 6 bases unmatched. CDR3 nucleotide sequence: TGCGCCAGCAGACCCGGGACTAGCGAGTACAATGAGCAGTTCTTC. This gives the protein CASRPGTSEYNEQFF.

The CDR3 loop is CSARDSRAGGVTEAFF. The CDR3, as DNA: TGCAGTGCTAGAGATTCCAGGGCCGGGGGGGTCACTGAAGCTTTCTTT. The chain is built from TRBV20-1 and TRBJ1-1; D might be TRBD1 (5 bases). Germline CDR1 DFQATT, CDR2 SNEGSKA (reference sequence). V lost 0 bases and J lost 4, with 18 bases in between. The CDR3 length is 16 residues.

Only a few counts were recorded for this clonotype. The rearrangement uses TRBV5-6 and TRBJ2-7, with TRBD2 matching 10 bases. V lost 5 bases to trimming and J lost 3 bases; unmatched junction nucleotides: 8. The CDR3 loop spans 15 amino acids. Germline V lookup: CDR1 SGHDT, CDR2 YYEEEE. This chain's CDR3 is CASSIAGGPHYEQYF. CDR3 DNA sequence: TGTGCCAGCAGTATAGCGGGGGGACCCCACTACGAGCAGTACTTC.

The J gene is TRBJ1-6, the V gene TRBV3-1; D possibly corresponds to TRBD1 (5 bases). V dropped 0 bases and J dropped 9 bases, with 18 bases sitting between them. Per germline, CDR1 LGHDT and CDR2 YNNKEL (reference sequence). This CDR3 is 17 amino acids long. The CDR3 region has the DNA TGTGCCAGCAGCCAAGACCAAAATGGGGGATCGGGTTCACCCCTCCACTTT. Translated, it gives CASSQDQNGGSGSPLHF. Using reference TRBV3-1 and TRBJ1-6 for the parts outside the CDR3, the full variable domain is DTAVSQTPKYLVTQMGNDKSIKCEQNLGHDTMYWYKQDSKKFLKIMFSYNNKELIINETVPNRFSPKSPDKAHLNLHINSLELGDSAVYFCASSQDQNGGSGSPLHFGNGTRLTVT.

V usage is TRBV12-3 or TRBV12-4 and J usage is TRBJ1-5; D is unclear. Trimming pared 2 bases from V and 1 base from J, leaving 12 bases between. This CDR3 has 16 residues. The CDR3 reads CASSLRFPPSNQPQHF. CDR3 coding DNA: TGTGCCAGCAGTTTAAGGTTCCCACCAAGCAATCAGCCCCAGCATTTT.

The chain is built from TRBV20-1 and TRBJ1-5, with D unclear. CDR1 and CDR2 (germline): DFQATT, SNEGSKA (reference sequence). The CDR3 sequence is 14 residues long. V lost 3 bases and J 3 bases, leaving 12 bases between the germline ends. The CDR3 loop reads CSASVGNNNQPQHF. In nucleotides, the CDR3 is TGCAGTGCTAGTGTGGGGAACAACAATCAGCCCCAGCATTTT.

With regard to this clonotype: At one end the junction does not follow the germline gene, possibly because of a read error. The chain has TRBV12-3 or TRBV12-4 and TRBJ2-7, with 7 bases aligning to TRBD2. The CDR3 has 15 residues. CDR3 sequence: CASSLGGSGADEQYF. CDR3 DNA sequence: TGCGCCAGCAGTTTAGGCGGGAGTGGCGCGGACGAGCAGTACTTC.

This chain links TRBV7-6 with TRBJ2-1; D perhaps matches TRBD1 (5 bases). The CDR3 loop spans 14 amino acids. V was cut by 5 bases and J by 6 bases, with 14 bases left in between. Looked up from germline, CDR1 is SGHVS and CDR2 is FNYEAQ. CDR3 nucleotides: TGTGCCAGCAGCAGTCGTCAGGGTGCCAATGAGCAGTTCTTC. This gives the protein CASSSRQGANEQFF.

V gene TRBV3-1 combines with J gene TRBJ2-7; D not certain. Germline assignment: CDR1 LGHDT and CDR2 YNNKEL (reference sequence). This CDR3 is 14 amino acids long. V shed 4 bases and J shed 1 base, with 11 bases lying between them. The CDR3 DNA is TGTGCCAGCAGCCTTTCCCCAGAATCCTACGAGCAGTACTTC. Residues: CASSLSPESYEQYF.

On this clonotype itself: A much larger clone sits a single nucleotide away, making a read error possible. The V and J genes are TRBV9 and TRBJ1-2; no clear D gene. Looked up from germline, CDR1 is SGDLS and CDR2 is YYNGEE. CDR3 length: 16 residues. CDR3 protein: CTSSDAHPGVGRGYTF. The CDR3 region has the DNA TGTACCAGCAGCGACGCACACCCTGGGGTCGGGCGTGGCTACACCTTC.